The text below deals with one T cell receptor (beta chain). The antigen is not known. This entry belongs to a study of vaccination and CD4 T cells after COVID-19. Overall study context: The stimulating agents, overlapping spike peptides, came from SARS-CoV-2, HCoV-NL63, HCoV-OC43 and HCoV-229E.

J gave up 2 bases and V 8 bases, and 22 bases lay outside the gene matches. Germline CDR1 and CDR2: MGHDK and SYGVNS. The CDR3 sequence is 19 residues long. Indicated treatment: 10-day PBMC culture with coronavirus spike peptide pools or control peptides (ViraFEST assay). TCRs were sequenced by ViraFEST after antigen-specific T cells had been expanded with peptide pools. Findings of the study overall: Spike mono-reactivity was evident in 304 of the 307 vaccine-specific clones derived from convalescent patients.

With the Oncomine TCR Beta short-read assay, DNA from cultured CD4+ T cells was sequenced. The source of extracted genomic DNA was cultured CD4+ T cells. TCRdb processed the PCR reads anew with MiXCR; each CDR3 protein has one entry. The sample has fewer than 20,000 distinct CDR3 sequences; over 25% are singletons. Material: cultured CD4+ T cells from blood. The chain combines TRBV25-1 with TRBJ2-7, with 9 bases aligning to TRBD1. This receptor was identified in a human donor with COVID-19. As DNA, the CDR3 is TGTGCCAGCCATCTCCGGCGGACAGGGGATTCCAAGTACCCCTACGAGCAGTACTTC. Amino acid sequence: CASHLRRTGDSKYPYEQYF.